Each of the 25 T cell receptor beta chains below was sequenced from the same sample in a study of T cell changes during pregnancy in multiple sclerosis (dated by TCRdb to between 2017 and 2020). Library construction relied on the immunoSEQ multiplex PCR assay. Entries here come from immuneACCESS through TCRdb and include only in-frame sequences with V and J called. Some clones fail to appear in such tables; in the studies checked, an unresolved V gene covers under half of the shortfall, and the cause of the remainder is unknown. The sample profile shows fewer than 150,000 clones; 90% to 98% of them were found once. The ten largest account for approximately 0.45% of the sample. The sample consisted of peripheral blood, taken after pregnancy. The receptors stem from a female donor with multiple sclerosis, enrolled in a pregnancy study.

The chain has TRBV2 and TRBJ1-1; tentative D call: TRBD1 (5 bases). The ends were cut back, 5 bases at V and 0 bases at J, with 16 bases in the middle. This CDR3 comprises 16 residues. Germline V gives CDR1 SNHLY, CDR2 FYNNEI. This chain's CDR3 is CASSYFGAPMNTEAFF. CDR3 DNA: TGTGCCAGCAGTTATTTTGGGGCCCCTATGAACACTGAAGCTTTCTTT.

The chain's CDR3 is CAWRRLGNYEQYF. The CDR3 bases are TGTGCCTGGCGGCGCCTCGGGAACTACGAGCAGTACTTC. The chain is built from TRBV30 and TRBJ2-7; D may be TRBD2 (5 bases). The CDR3 sequence is 13 residues long. Per the germline V gene, CDR1 is GTSNPN and CDR2 is SVGIG (reference sequence). Trimming shortened V by 5 bases and J by 3 bases, and 14 bases separated the two germline ends.

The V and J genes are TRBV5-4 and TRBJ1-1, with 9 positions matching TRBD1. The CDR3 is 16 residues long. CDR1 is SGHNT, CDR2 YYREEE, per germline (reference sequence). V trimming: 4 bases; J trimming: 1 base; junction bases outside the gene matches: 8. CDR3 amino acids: CASSPGQGRANTEAFF. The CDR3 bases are TGTGCCAGCAGCCCTGGACAGGGGAGGGCGAACACTGAAGCTTTCTTT.

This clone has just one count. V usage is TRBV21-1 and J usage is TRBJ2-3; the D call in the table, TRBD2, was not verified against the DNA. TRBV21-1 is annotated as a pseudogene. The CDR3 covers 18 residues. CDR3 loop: CASSKGSGREGSADTQYF. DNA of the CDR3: TGTGCCAGCAGCAAAGGGAGCGGGAGGGAAGGGTCGGCAGATACGCAGTATTTT.

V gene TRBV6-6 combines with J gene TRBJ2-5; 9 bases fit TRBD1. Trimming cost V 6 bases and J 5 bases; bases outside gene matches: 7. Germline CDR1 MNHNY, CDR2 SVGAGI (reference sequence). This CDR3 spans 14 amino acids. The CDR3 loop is CASRPGQGGETQYF. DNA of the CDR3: TGTGCCAGCAGACCGGGACAGGGAGGGGAGACCCAGTACTTC.

As DNA, the CDR3 is TGTGCCAGCAGCTCCCTTGCCTACGGACAGGGGGGAGCGAGCGAGTACTTC. This encodes CASSSLAYGQGGASEYF. V usage is TRBV7-8 and J usage is TRBJ2-7; 10 bases line up with TRBD1. Losses at the gene ends were 4 bases for V and 11 bases for J; bases not matched to a gene: 20. The germline V gene encodes CDR1 SGHVS and CDR2 FQNEAQ. The CDR3 totals 17 residues.

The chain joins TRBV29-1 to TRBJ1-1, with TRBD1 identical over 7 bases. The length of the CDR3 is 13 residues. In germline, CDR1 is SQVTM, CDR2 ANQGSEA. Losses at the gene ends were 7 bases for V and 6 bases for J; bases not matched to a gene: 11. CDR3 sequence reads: CSASRDRDSEAFF. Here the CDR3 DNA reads TGCAGCGCCTCCCGGGACAGAGACTCTGAAGCTTTCTTT.

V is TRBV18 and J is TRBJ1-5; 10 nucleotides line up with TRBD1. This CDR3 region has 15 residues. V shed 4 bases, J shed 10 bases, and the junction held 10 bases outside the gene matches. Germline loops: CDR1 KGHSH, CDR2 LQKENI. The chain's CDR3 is CASSLGTGEGGPQHF. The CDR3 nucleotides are TGTGCCAGCTCACTAGGGACAGGGGAGGGAGGACCCCAGCATTTT.

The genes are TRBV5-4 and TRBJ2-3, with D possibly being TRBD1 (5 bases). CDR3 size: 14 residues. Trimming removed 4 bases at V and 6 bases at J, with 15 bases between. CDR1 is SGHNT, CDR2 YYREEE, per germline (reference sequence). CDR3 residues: CASSQEQAGDTQYF. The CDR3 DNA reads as TGTGCCAGCAGCCAGGAACAGGCCGGGGATACGCAGTATTTT.

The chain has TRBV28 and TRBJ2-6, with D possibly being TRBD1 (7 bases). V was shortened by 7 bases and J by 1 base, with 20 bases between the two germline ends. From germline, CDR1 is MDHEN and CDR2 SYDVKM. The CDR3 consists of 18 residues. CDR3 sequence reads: CASILGGTAPSGANVLTF. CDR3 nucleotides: TGTGCCAGCATCCTAGGCGGGACAGCCCCATCTGGGGCCAACGTCCTGACTTTC.

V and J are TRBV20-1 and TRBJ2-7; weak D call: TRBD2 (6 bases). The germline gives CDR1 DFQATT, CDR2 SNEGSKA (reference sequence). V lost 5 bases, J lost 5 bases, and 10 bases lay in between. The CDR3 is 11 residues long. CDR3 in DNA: TGCAGTGCTGGGGACTTAAACGAGCAGTACTTC. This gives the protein CSAGDLNEQYF.

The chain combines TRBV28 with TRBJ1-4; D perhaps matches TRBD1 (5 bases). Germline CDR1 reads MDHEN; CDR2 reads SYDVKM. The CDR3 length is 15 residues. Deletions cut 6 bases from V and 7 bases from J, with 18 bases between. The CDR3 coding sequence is TGTGCCAGCAGCCCGGGGGTTGCCAGGAGTGAAAAACTGTTTTTT. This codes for CASSPGVARSEKLFF. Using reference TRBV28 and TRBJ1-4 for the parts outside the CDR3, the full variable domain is DVKVTQSSRYLVKRTGEKVFLECVQDMDHENMFWYRQDPGLGLRLIYFSYDVKMKEKGDIPEGYSVSREKKERFSLILESASTNQTSMYLCASSPGVARSEKLFFGSGTQLSVL.

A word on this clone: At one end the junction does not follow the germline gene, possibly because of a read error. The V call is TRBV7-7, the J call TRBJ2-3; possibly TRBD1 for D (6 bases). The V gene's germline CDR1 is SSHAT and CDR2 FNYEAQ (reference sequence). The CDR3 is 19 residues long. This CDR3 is CASSLVHSYRASLADTQYF. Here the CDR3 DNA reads TGTGCTAGCAGCTTAGTACACTCATACAGGGCTTCACTTGCGGATACGCAGTATTTT.

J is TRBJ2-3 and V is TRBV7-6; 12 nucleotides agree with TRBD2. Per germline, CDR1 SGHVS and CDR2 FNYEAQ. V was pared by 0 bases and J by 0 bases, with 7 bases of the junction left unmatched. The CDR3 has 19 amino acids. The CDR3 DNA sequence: TGTGCCAGCAGCTTAGCGCGTTGGACTAGCGGGATGAGCACAGATACGCAGTATTTT. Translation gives CASSLARWTSGMSTDTQYF.

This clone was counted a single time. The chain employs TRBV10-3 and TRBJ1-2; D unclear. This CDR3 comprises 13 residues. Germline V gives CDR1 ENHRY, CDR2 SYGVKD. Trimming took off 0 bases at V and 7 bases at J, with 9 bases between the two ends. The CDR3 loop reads CAISESTPPGYTF. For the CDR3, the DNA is TGTGCCATCAGTGAGTCGACTCCACCTGGCTACACCTTC.

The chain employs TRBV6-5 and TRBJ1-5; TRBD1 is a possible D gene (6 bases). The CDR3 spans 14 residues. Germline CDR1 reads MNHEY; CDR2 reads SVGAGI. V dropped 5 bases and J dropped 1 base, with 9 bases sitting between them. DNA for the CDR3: TGTGCCAGCAGTCCCAGGGGAAGCAATCAGCCCCAGCATTTT. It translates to CASSPRGSNQPQHF.

The CDR3 protein is CASSLVGTDNEKLFF. Written as DNA, the CDR3 is TGTGCCAGCAGCTTAGTTGGGACAGACAATGAAAAACTGTTTTTT. The V gene is TRBV7-9, the J gene TRBJ1-4; TRBD1 aligns across 7 bases. The V gene's germline CDR1 is SEHNR and CDR2 FQNEAQ (reference sequence). The CDR3 is 15 amino acids. Unmatched junction bases numbered 4, after V lost 1 base and J lost 5 bases.

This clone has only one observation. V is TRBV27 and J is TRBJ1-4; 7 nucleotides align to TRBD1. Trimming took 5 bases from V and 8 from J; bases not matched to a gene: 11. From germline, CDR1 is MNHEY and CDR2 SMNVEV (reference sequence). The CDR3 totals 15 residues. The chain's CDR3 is CASSPRTGDKEKLFF. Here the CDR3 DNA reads TGTGCCAGCAGTCCCCGAACAGGGGATAAAGAAAAACTGTTTTTT. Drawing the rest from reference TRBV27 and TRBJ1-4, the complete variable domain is EAQVTQNPRYLITVTGKKLTVTCSQNMNHEYMSWYRQDPGLGLRQIYYSMNVEVTDKGDVPEGYKVSRKEKRNFPLILESPSPNQTSLYFCASSPRTGDKEKLFFGSGTQLSVL.

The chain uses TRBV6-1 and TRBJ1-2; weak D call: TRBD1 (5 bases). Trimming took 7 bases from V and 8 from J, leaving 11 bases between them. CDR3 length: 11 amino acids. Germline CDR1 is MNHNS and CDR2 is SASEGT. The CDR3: CASTQGGGYTF. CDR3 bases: TGTGCCAGCACTCAGGGAGGGGGCTACACCTTC.

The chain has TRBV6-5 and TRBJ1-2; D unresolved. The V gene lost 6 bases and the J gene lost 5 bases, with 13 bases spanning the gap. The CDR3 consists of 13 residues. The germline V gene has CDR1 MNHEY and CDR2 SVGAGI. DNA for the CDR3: TGTGCCAGCAGGATGATTGGGGAGTATGGCTACACCTTC. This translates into CASRMIGEYGYTF.

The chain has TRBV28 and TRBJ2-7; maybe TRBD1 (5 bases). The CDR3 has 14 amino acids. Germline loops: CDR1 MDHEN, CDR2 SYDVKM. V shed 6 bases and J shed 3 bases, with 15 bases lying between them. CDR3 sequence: CASRPTAINYEQYF. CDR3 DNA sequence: TGTGCCAGCAGACCGACAGCCATCAACTACGAGCAGTACTTC. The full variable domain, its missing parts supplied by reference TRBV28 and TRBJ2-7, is DVKVTQSSRYLVKRTGEKVFLECVQDMDHENMFWYRQDPGLGLRLIYFSYDVKMKEKGDIPEGYSVSREKKERFSLILESASTNQTSMYLCASRPTAINYEQYFGPGTRLTVT.

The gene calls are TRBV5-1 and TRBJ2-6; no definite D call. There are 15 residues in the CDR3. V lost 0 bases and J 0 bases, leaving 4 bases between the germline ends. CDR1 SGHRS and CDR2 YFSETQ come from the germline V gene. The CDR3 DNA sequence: TGCGCCAGCAGCTTGGACAGCTCTGGGGCCAACGTCCTGACTTTC. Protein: CASSLDSSGANVLTF.

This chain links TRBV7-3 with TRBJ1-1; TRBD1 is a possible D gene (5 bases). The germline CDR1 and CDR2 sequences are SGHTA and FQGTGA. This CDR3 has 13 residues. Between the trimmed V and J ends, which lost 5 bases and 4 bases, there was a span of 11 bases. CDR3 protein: CASSPQGGTEAFF. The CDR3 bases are TGTGCCAGCAGCCCTCAGGGTGGCACTGAAGCTTTCTTT.

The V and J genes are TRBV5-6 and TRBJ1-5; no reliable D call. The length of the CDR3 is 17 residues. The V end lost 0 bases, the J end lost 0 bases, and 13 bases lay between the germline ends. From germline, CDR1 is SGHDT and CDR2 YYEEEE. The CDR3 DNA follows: TGTGCCAGCAGCTTGGGTCAGGTCGGTTTTAGCAATCAGCCCCAGCATTTT. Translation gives CASSLGQVGFSNQPQHF.

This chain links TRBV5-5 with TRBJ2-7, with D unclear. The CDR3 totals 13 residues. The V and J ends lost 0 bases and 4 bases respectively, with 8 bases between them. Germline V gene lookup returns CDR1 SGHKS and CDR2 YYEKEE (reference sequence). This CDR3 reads CASSLDFLYEQYF. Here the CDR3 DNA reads TGTGCCAGCAGCTTGGACTTTTTATACGAGCAGTACTTC. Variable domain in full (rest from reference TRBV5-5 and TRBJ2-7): DAGVTQSPTHLIKTRGQQVTLRCSPISGHKSVSWYQQVLGQGPQFIFQYYEKEERGRGNFPDRFSARQFPNYSSELNVNALLLGDSALYLCASSLDFLYEQYFGPGTRLTVT.